The T cell receptor (beta chain) under discussion was sequenced for a study of control samples from healthy donors and cancer patients. Profiling relied on immunoSEQ multiplex PCR, and the TCRdb table lists in-frame clones only, not all of them. The sample comprises about 170,000 clones, over 85% of which are singletons, and about 4% rests with the top ten. Trimming took 6 bases from V and 3 from J; bases not matched to a gene: 10. Germline V gene sequence: CDR1 DFQATT, CDR2 SNEGSKA (reference sequence). The CDR3 is 14 residues long. This clonotype was obtained from an older woman in good health. This chain connects TRBV20-1 to TRBJ1-1, with 7 bases identical to TRBD1. Sequencing was done on a sample of blood. In nucleotides, the CDR3 is TGCAGTGCAAGTTACAGGGGAATGGACACTGAAGCTTTCTTT. Its translation: CSASYRGMDTEAFF.